These T cell receptor beta chains were read from a single sample in a study of T cell repertoires in cytomegalovirus infection. In TCRdb, the reads were re-called with MiXCR into one record per CDR3 protein. The sample contains approximately 910,000 distinct CDR3 sequences, around a third of which appear only once. The antigens for these receptors are not known. Material: cultured CD8+ T cells from PBMCs, obtained from culture after CMV antigen stimulation. These receptors all come from a human donor in good health (CMV status not recorded). Some clones in this sample may be carry-over from other donors' samples. CDR3s include the opening cysteine and the closing phenylalanine or tryptophan. A D gene is named only where the DNA matches it firmly.

v_gene	j_gene	d_gene	CDR3aa
TRBV5-5	TRBJ2-1	NA	CASSPPGGTEQFF
TRBV12-3/TRBV12-4	TRBJ1-1	NA	CASSLEASTEAFF
TRBV7-9	TRBJ2-5	TRBD1	CASSPTGEETQYF
TRBV7-2	TRBJ2-2	NA	CARIDTSGALFF
TRBV7-6	TRBJ2-4	NA	CASSDIPKNIQYF
TRBV7-6	TRBJ2-1	NA	CASSLRGSNEQFF
TRBV19	TRBJ1-5	NA	CASSLREIQPQHF
TRBV12-3/TRBV12-4	TRBJ1-6	NA	CASSLTLHSAWDSPLHF
TRBV6-1	TRBJ2-1	TRBD2	CASSLRWTAGGYYNEQFF
TRBV4-3	TRBJ2-1	NA	CASSQGGGGNEQFF
TRBV6-6	TRBJ1-2	NA	CASSYGGDYTF
TRBV27	TRBJ1-2	NA	CASSGEDGYTF
TRBV7-9	TRBJ2-3	NA	CASSVSEDTQYF
TRBV4-3	TRBJ2-2	TRBD1	CASSQDRTGSNTGELFF
TRBV25-1	TRBJ1-1	NA	CASSDGTMGLMNTEAFF
TRBV4-1	TRBJ2-5	TRBD2	CASSQVLAGVGQETQYF
TRBV5-6	TRBJ2-3	NA	CASSFWGDTQYF
TRBV27	TRBJ1-2	TRBD1	CASSSRSDRANWGYGYTF
TRBV25-1	TRBJ1-1	NA	CASSRTGTEAFF
TRBV12-3/TRBV12-4	TRBJ1-1	NA	CASTLRLGQYAFF
TRBV11-2	TRBJ2-1	TRBD2	CASSPWTSGGTHSYNEQFF
TRBV7-2	TRBJ2-1	NA	CASRLPGPYEQFF
TRBV11-1	TRBJ1-2	NA	CASSIGTAGYGYTF
TRBV7-9	TRBJ1-1	NA	CATASAGYMNTEAFF
TRBV5-6	TRBJ1-2	NA	CASSLDREEDYGYTF
TRBV6-1	TRBJ2-2	NA	CASSEWGSPDTGELFF
TRBV7-3	TRBJ1-1	TRBD1	CASRATGDTEAFF
TRBV7-9	TRBJ1-2	TRBD1	CASSLVARDRGMDSYGYTF
TRBV7-4	TRBJ1-5	NA	CASSLDGGLDQPQHF
TRBV7-6	TRBJ2-7	TRBD1	CASSQGGRNEQYF
TRBV7-6	TRBJ1-1	TRBD1	CASSFGQATNTEAFF
TRBV9	TRBJ1-1	NA	CASSPPQGPTEAFF
TRBV7-9	TRBJ1-3	TRBD1	CASSLGGQSSGNTIYF
TRBV6-5	TRBJ2-3	NA	CASSYLQADTQYF
TRBV6-1	TRBJ2-1	NA	CAIRDFNRNNEQFF
TRBV7-9	TRBJ1-2	TRBD1	CAAVGDRAGSRYGYTF
TRBV6-5	TRBJ2-2	NA	CASSYSTGTDNTGELFF
TRBV6-1	TRBJ2-1	NA	CASSGWTVYNEQFF
TRBV6-2/TRBV6-3	TRBJ1-1	NA	CASSYSRTVGWNTEAFF
TRBV7-9	TRBJ1-6	TRBD1	CASSLDRGAHSPLHF